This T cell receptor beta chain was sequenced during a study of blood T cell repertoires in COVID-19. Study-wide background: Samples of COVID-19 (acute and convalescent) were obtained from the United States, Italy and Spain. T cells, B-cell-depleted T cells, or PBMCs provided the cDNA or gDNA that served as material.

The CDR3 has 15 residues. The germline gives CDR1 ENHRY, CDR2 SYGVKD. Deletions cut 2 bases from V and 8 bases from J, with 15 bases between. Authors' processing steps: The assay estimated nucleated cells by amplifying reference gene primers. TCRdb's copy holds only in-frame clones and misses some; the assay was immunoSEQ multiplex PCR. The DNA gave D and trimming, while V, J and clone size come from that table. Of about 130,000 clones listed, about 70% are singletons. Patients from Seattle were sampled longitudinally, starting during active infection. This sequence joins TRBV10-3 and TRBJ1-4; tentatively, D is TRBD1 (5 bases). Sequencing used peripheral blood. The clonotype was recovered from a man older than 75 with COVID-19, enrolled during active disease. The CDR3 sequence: CAISEGGRSGEKLFF. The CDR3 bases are TGTGCCATCAGTGAGGGGGGACGAAGCGGGGAAAAACTGTTTTTT.